Below, 11 T cell receptor beta chains from the same sample are listed, as sequenced in a study of CD8 T cells in Susac syndrome. Reverse transcription used about 0.45 to 1 ug RNA and random hexamers. TCRdb re-analysed the immunoSEQ multiplex PCR reads in MiXCR, keeping a single row per CDR3 protein. The sample consists of tens of thousands of distinct CDR3 sequences, 85% to 95% of them appearing once. The sequenced material came from CD8+ T cells from PBMCs. All receptors derive from a human donor with multiple sclerosis.

The V call is TRBV20-1, the J call TRBJ2-3, with TRBD2 matching over 7 bases. The length of the CDR3 is 15 residues. CDR1 is DFQATT, CDR2 SNEGSKA, per germline (reference sequence). The V and J ends lost 3 bases and 2 bases, in that order; junction bases with no gene match: 8. This chain's CDR3 is CSARGGETITDTQYF. Written as DNA, the CDR3 is TGCAGTGCTAGGGGGGGGGAGACCATCACAGATACGCAGTATTTT.

This chain links TRBV5-1 with TRBJ2-1, with TRBD2 matching over 12 bases. The V gene end was trimmed by 0 bases and the J gene end by 6 bases; junction bases not matched to a gene: 10. The germline V gene has CDR1 SGHRS and CDR2 YFSETQ. The CDR3 length is 18 residues. The CDR3, as DNA: TGCGCCAGCAGCTTGGGGACTAGCGGGGCATCTGTCTTCAATGAGCAGTTCTTC. Its protein is CASSLGTSGASVFNEQFF.

This clonotype was recorded once. The chain is built from TRBV19 and TRBJ2-7; no clear D. The CDR3 contains 15 residues. The V end was cut by 0 bases, the J end by 2 bases, with 11 bases between. The V gene's germline CDR1 is LNHDA and CDR2 SQIVND (reference sequence). This CDR3 reads CASSIDLFRAYEQYF. The CDR3 bases are TGTGCCAGTAGTATAGATCTATTTCGGGCCTACGAGCAGTACTTC. The whole variable domain, remainder taken from reference TRBV19 and TRBJ2-7, is DGGITQSPKYLFRKEGQNVTLSCEQNLNHDAMYWYRQDPGQGLRLIYYSQIVNDFQKGDIAEGYSVSREKKESFPLTVTSAQKNPTAFYLCASSIDLFRAYEQYFGPGTRLTVT.

The chain combines TRBV15 with TRBJ1-2; D unclear. The CDR3 runs to 14 residues. Deletions cut 0 bases from V and 6 bases from J, with 11 bases between. CDR1 and CDR2 (germline): LNHNV, YYDKDF (reference sequence). This CDR3 is CATSRDRSPNGYTF. DNA of the CDR3: TGTGCCACCAGCAGAGATCGATCCCCGAATGGCTACACCTTC.

This clonotype has a single count. The CDR3 loop reads CSVATPGTGDGYTF. DNA for the CDR3: TGCAGCGTTGCTACTCCCGGGACAGGGGATGGCTACACCTTC. The rearrangement links TRBV29-1 to TRBJ1-2; 10 positions match TRBD1. V lost 4 bases and J lost 6; bases outside the gene matches: 8. The germline CDR1 and CDR2 sequences are SQVTM and ANQGSEA. CDR3 length: 14 residues.

CDR3 loop: CASSLSWDPSTDTQYF. In nucleotides, the CDR3 is TGTGCCAGCAGTTTATCGTGGGACCCAAGCACAGATACGCAGTATTTT. The J gene is TRBJ2-3, the V gene TRBV27; D is possibly TRBD1 or TRBD2 (5 bases each). Trimming took off 0 bases at V and 0 bases at J, with 10 bases between the two ends. Per germline, CDR1 MNHEY and CDR2 SMNVEV (reference sequence). The CDR3 covers 16 residues.

The rearrangement uses TRBV3-1 and TRBJ1-1, with D perhaps TRBD1 (6 bases). V lost 0 bases to trimming and J lost 1 base, with 6 bases between them. Germline CDR1 is LGHDT and CDR2 is YNNKEL (reference sequence). The length of the CDR3 is 14 residues. CDR3 sequence reads: CASSQDRGNTEAFF. Written as DNA, the CDR3 is TGTGCCAGCAGCCAAGACAGGGGGAACACTGAAGCTTTCTTT.

The chain carries TRBV7-9 and TRBJ2-2; 9 bases map to TRBD2. Germline CDR1 and CDR2: SEHNR and FQNEAQ (reference sequence). The CDR3 length is 15 residues. V lost 5 bases to trimming and J lost 2 bases; unmatched junction nucleotides: 3. CDR3 coding DNA: TGTGCCAGCAGCCCGCGGGGGGGCAACACCGGGGAGCTGTTTTTT. Amino acid sequence: CASSPRGGNTGELFF. The whole variable domain, filled in from reference TRBV7-9 and TRBJ2-2, reads DTGVSQNPRHKITKRGQNVTFRCDPISEHNRLYWYRQTLGQGPEFLTYFQNEAQLEKSRLLSDRFSAERPKGSFSTLEIQRTEQGDSAMYLCASSPRGGNTGELFFGEGSRLTVL.

The chain joins TRBV6-2 or TRBV6-3 to TRBJ2-7; either TRBD1 or TRBD2 may supply D (5 bases each). Trimming removed 5 bases at V and 0 bases at J, with 11 bases between. The germline CDR1 and CDR2 sequences are MNHEY and SVGEGT. This CDR3 spans 14 amino acids. The CDR3 bases are TGTGCCAGCAGTGGGGGACGGGTCTCCTACGAGCAGTACTTC. Protein product: CASSGGRVSYEQYF.

The rearrangement uses TRBV7-9 and TRBJ1-4; D is unclear. The germline gives CDR1 SEHNR, CDR2 FQNEAQ (reference sequence). Trimming took 2 bases from V and 0 from J, leaving 7 bases between them. The CDR3 runs 15 residues. CDR3 DNA sequence: TGTGCCAGCAGCTTACTACGGGCAACTAATGAAAAACTGTTTTTT. Translating gives CASSLLRATNEKLFF.

This clonotype was observed a single time. This chain connects TRBV27 to TRBJ2-6; D gene uncertain. Between the trimmed V and J ends, which lost 3 bases and 0 bases, there was a span of 0 bases. Germline V gives CDR1 MNHEY, CDR2 SMNVEV (reference sequence). The CDR3 is made up of 13 amino acids. CDR3 sequence: CASSFSGANVLTF. CDR3 sequence (DNA): TGTGCCAGCAGTTTCTCTGGGGCCAACGTCCTGACTTTC.